This TCR beta chain came from a study of T cell responses to AZD1222 COVID-19 vaccine. Study observations and caveats: Repertoires were obtained only post-peak T cell response. At 160-218 and 743-854, vaccine-associated CD4 TCRs were dominant, and they spanned spike.

With respect to this clone: As yet, its antigen is unknown.

Using immunoSEQ multiplex PCR, the repertoire was profiled, and TCRdb retains in-frame clones only, with some absent. Here the sample spans under 60,000 clones, over 75% being singletons. The source of this sequence is an adult who received the AZD1222 COVID-19 vaccine. The starting material was peripheral blood, obtained 28 days after the second AZD1222 dose.

CDR3 DNA: TGTGCCAGCAGTTACTCCCAGGGTGAATCTGGAAACACCATATATTTT. Translation gives CASSYSQGESGNTIYF. The chain joins TRBV6-5 to TRBJ1-3, with D maybe TRBD1 (5 bases). Trimming left V 0 bases short and J 1 base short, with 10 bases between. The germline V gene encodes CDR1 MNHEY and CDR2 SVGAGI. This CDR3 is built from 16 residues.